The subject of this entry is one TCR beta chain. The data originate from a study of blood T cell repertoires in COVID-19. About the study: Spain, Italy and the United States supplied samples that represented acute and convalescent COVID-19.

As handled by the study authors: The authors estimated nucleated cell counts from reference gene primer amplification. The repertoire was sequenced with immunoSEQ multiplex PCR; TCRdb's copy has only in-frame clones and lacks some. The D gene and trimming were derived from the DNA, and the V and J assignments and clone size from that table. This table has around 210,000 clones, around 90% appearing once. V was pared by 0 bases and J by 8 bases, with 10 bases between. CDR1 SGHRS and CDR2 YFSETQ come from the germline V gene. CDR3 length: 13 amino acids. This TCR came from a woman under 30 who had recovered from COVID-19. The V gene is TRBV5-1, the J gene TRBJ2-3, with D perhaps matching TRBD1 (5 bases). Sequencing was performed on PBMCs or T cells enriched from blood (not recorded which). The CDR3 loop reads CASSLGQQGTQYF. Written as DNA, the CDR3 is TGCGCCAGCAGCTTGGGGCAGCAGGGTACGCAGTATTTT.